This TCR beta chain emerged from a study of OX40 agonist ivuxolimab in advanced cancers. Whole-study context: Each dose-escalation patient presented with hepatocellular carcinoma, melanoma, renal cell or head and neck cancer. Three patients got partial responses; one had hepatocellular carcinoma and two had cutaneous melanoma. Mean age approximately 66 years, range about 20 to 90; roughly 80% male.

Assay: immunoSEQ multiplex PCR; the TCRdb copy retains only in-frame clones and omits some. The table lists around 70,000 clones, more than 65% of them singletons. The V end was cut by 0 bases, the J end by 4 bases, with 7 bases between. The CDR3 extends over 13 amino acids. Germline-derived CDR1 and CDR2 are LGHNA and YSLEER. Drawing of blood for sampling happened at baseline, at cycle 4 day 1, and at cycle 7 day 1. This clone appeared a single time. This receptor was identified in an adult with an advanced solid tumor such as melanoma, head and neck, liver or kidney cancer. The chain combines TRBV4-3 with TRBJ2-7, with D hard to call. The sample was CD4+ or CD8+ T cells sorted from blood, taken in a trial of the OX40 agonist ivuxolimab. In DNA form, the CDR3 reads TGCGCCAGCAGCCAAGATAGGAAGTACGAGCAGTACTTC. Its protein product is CASSQDRKYEQYF.